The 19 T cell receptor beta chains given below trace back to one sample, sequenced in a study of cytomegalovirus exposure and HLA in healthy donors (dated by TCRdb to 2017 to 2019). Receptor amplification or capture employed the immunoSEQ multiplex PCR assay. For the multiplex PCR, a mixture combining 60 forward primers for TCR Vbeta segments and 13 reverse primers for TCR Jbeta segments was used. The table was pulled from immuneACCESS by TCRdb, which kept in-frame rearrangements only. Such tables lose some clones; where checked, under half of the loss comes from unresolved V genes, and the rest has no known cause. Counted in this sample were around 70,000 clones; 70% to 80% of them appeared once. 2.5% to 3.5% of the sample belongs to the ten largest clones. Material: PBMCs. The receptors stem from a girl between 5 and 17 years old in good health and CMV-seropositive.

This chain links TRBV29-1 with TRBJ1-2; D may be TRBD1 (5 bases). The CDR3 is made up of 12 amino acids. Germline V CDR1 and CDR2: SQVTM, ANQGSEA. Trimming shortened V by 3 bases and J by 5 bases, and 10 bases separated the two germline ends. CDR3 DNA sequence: TGCAGCGTTGAGGGCAGGGTGTATGGCTACACCTTC. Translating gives CSVEGRVYGYTF.

Written as DNA, the CDR3 is TGTGCCAGCCGGCGGAGGGGCGAGCAGTACTTC. Translated, it gives CASRRRGEQYF. The genes are TRBV28 and TRBJ2-7; D is perhaps TRBD2 (6 bases). Trimming removed 8 bases at V and 6 bases at J, with 11 bases between. This CDR3 region has 11 residues. Germline-derived CDR1 and CDR2 are MDHEN and SYDVKM. Based on the CDR3 plus reference TRBV28 and TRBJ2-7, the full variable domain is DVKVTQSSRYLVKRTGEKVFLECVQDMDHENMFWYRQDPGLGLRLIYFSYDVKMKEKGDIPEGYSVSREKKERFSLILESASTNQTSMYLCASRRRGEQYFGPGTRLTVT.

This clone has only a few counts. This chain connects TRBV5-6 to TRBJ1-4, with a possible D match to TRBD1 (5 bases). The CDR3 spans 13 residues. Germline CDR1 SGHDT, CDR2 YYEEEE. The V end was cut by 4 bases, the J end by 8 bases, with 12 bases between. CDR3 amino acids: CASSSRGKEKLFF. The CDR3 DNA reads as TGTGCCAGCAGCAGCCGGGGGAAGGAAAAACTGTTTTTT.

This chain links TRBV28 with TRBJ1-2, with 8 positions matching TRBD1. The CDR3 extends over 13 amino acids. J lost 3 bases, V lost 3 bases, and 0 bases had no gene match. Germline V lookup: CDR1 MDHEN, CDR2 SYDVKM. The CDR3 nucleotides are TGTGCCAGCAGTTTGACAGGGGACTATGGCTACACCTTC. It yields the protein CASSLTGDYGYTF.

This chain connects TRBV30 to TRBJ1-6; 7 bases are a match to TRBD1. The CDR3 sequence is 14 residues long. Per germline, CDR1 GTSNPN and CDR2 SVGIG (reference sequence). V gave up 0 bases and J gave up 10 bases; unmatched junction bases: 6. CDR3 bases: TGTGCCTGGAGTGTTCGACAGGGTAGCTCACCCCTCCACTTT. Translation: CAWSVRQGSSPLHF.

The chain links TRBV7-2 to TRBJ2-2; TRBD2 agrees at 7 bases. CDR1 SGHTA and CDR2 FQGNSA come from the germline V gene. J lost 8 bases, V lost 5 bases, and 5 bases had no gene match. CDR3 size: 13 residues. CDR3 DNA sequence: TGTGCCAGCAGCCCGAACGGGAGGGGGGAGCTGTTTTTT. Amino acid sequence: CASSPNGRGELFF.

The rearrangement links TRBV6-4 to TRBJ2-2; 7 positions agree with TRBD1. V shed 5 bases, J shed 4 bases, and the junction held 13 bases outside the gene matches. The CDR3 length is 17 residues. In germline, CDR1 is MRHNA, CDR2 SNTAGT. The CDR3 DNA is TGTGCCAGCAGTTCGTCCTCCGGGACAGCTGGCACCGGGGAGCTGTTTTTT. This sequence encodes CASSSSSGTAGTGELFF.

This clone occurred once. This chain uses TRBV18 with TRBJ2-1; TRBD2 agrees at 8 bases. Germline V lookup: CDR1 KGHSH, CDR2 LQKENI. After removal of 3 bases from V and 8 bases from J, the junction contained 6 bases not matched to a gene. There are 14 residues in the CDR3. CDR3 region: CASSPRLAGDEQFF. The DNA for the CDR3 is TGTGCCAGCTCACCTCGCCTAGCGGGCGATGAGCAGTTCTTC.

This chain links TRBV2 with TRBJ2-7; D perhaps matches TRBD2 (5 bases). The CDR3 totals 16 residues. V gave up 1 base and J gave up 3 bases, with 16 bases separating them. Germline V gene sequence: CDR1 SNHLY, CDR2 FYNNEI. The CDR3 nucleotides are TGTGCCAGCAGTGAAGGGAGGATCCCCCGTAACTACGAGCAGTACTTC. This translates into CASSEGRIPRNYEQYF.

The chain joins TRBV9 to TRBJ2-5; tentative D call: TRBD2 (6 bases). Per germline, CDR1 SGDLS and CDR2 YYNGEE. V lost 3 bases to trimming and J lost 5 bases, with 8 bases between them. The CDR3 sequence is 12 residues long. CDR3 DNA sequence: TGTGCCAGCAGCGGGGCGGGGGAGACCCAGTACTTC. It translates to CASSGAGETQYF.

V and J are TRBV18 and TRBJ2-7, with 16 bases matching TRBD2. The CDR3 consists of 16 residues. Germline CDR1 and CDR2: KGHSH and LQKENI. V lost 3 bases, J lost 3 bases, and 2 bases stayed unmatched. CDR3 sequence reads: CASSPGLAGGHYEQYF. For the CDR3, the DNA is TGTGCCAGCTCACCGGGACTAGCGGGAGGGCACTACGAGCAGTACTTC.

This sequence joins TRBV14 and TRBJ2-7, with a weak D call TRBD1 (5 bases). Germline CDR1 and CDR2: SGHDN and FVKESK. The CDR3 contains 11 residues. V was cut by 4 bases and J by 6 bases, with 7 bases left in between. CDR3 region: CASSLRGEQYF. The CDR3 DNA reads TGTGCCAGCAGCCTAAGGGGCGAGCAGTACTTC. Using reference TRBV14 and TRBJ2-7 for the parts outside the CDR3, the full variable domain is EAGVTQFPSHSVIEKGQTVTLRCDPISGHDNLYWYRRVMGKEIKFLLHFVKESKQDESGMPNNRFLAERTGGTYSTLKVQPAELEDSGVYFCASSLRGEQYFGPGTRLTVT.

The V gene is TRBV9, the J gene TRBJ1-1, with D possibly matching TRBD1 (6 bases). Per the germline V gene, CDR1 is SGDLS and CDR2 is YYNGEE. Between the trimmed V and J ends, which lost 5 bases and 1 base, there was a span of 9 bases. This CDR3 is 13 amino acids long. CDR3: CASSPTGNTEAFF. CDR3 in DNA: TGTGCCAGCAGTCCGACAGGGAACACTGAAGCTTTCTTT.

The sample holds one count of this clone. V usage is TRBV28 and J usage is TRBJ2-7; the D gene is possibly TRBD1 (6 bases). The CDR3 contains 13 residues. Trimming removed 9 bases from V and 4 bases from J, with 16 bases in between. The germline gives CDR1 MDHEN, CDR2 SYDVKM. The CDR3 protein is CASGTTNTYEQYF. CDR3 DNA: TGTGCCAGTGGGACAACTAATACTTACGAGCAGTACTTC. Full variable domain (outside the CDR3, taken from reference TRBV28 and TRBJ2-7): DVKVTQSSRYLVKRTGEKVFLECVQDMDHENMFWYRQDPGLGLRLIYFSYDVKMKEKGDIPEGYSVSREKKERFSLILESASTNQTSMYLCASGTTNTYEQYFGPGTRLTVT.

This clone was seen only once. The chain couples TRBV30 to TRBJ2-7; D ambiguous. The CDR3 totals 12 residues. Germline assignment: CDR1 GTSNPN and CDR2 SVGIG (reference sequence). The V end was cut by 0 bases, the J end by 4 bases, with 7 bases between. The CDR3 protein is CAWSVGPYEQYF. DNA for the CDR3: TGTGCCTGGAGTGTTGGGCCGTACGAGCAGTACTTC.

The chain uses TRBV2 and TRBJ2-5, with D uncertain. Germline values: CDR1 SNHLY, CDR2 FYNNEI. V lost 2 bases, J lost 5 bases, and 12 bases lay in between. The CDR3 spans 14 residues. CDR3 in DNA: TGTGCCAGCAGTGAATACTTCCCAACGGAGACCCAGTACTTC. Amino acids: CASSEYFPTETQYF.

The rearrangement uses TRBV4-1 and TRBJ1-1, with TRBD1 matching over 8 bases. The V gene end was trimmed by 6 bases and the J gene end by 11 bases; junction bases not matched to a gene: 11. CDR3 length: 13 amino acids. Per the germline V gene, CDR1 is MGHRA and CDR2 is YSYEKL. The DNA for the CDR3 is TGCGCCAGCAGACAGGACAGGGCTTTTGCGGCTTTCTTT. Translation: CASRQDRAFAAFF.

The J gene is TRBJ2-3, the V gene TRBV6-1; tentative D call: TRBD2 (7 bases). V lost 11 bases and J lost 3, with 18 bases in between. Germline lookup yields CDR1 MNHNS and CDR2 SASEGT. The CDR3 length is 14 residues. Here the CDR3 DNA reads TGTGCCTCAGGCGGGGGCCGTGAGACAGATACGCAGTATTTT. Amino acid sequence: CASGGGRETDTQYF.

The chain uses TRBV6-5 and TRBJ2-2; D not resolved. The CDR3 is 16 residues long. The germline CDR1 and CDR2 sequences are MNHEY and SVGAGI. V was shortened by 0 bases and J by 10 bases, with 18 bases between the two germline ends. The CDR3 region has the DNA TGTGCCAGCAGTTACTCGATGGTTGAGGAGTTCGAGGAGCTGTTTTTT. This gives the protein CASSYSMVEEFEELFF.